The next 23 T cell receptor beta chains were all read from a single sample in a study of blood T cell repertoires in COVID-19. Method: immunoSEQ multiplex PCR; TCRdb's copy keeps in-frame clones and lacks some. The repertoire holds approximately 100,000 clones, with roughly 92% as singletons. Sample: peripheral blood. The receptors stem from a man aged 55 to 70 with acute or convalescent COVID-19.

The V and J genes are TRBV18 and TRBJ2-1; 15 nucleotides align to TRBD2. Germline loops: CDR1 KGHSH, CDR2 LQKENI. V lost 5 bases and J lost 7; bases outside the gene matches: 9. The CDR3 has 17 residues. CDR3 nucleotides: TGTGCCAGCTCATCCCAACCCGGGACTAGCGGGAGGAATGAGCAGTTCTTC. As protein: CASSSQPGTSGRNEQFF.

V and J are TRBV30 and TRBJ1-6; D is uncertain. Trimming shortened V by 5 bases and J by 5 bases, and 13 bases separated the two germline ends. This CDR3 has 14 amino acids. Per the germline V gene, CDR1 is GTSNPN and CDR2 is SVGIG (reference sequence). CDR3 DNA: TGTGCCTGGGAACCGGGATTAAATAATTCACCCCTCCACTTT. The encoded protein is CAWEPGLNNSPLHF. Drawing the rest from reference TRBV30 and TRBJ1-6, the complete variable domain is SQTIHQWPATLVQPVGSPLSLECTVEGTSNPNLYWYRQAAGRGLQLLFYSVGIGQISSEVPQNLSASRPQDRQFILSSKKLLLSDSGFYLCAWEPGLNNSPLHFGNGTRLTVT.

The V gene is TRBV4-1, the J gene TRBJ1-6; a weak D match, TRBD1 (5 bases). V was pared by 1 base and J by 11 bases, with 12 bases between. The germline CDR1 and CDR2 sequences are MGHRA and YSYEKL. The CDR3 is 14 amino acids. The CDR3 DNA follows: TGCGCCAGCAGCCAAGGCAGTGGGGCGGCACCCCTCCACTTT. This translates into CASSQGSGAAPLHF.

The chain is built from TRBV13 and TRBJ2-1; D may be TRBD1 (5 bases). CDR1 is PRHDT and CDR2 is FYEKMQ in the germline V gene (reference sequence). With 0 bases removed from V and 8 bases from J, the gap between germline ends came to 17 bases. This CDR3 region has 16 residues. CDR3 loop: CASSLGYAGSSDEQFF. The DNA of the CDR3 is TGTGCCAGCAGCTTAGGCTACGCAGGGTCAAGCGATGAGCAGTTCTTC.

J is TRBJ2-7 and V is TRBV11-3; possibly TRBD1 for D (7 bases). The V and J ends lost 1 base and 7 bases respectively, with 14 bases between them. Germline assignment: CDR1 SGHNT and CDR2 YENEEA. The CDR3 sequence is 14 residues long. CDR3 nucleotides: TGTGCCAGCAGCTTAGTCGGCGCAGGGGGGGAGCAGTACGTC. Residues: CASSLVGAGGEQYV.

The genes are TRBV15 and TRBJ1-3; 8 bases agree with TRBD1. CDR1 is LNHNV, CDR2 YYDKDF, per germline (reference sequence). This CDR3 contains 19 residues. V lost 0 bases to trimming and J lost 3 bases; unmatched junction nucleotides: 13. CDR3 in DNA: TGTGCCACCAGCAGAGATTGGTGGGGGCAGGGGGCGAGTGGAAACACCATATATTTT. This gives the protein CATSRDWWGQGASGNTIYF.

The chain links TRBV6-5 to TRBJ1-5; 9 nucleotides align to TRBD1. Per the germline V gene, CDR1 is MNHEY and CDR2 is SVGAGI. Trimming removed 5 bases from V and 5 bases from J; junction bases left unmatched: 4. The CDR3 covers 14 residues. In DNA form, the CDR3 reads TGTGCCAGCAGTCCTAGGACAGGGGATCAGCCCCAGCATTTT. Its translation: CASSPRTGDQPQHF.

CDR3 in amino acids: CASSEARGGVYEQYV. CDR3 DNA: TGTGCCAGCAGTGAAGCTAGAGGGGGGGTCTACGAGCAGTACGTC. The chain is built from TRBV2 and TRBJ2-7, with D tentatively TRBD2 (7 bases). This CDR3 spans 15 amino acids. Trimming stripped 0 bases from V and 3 bases from J, with 12 bases between. The V gene's germline CDR1 is SNHLY and CDR2 FYNNEI.

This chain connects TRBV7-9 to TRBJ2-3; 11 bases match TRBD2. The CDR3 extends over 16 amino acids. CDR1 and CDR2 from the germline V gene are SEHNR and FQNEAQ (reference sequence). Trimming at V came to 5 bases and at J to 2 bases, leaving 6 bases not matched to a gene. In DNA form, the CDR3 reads TGTGCCAGCAGCCCGCTAGCGGGAGGTTACACAGATACGCAGTATTTT. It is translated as CASSPLAGGYTDTQYF.

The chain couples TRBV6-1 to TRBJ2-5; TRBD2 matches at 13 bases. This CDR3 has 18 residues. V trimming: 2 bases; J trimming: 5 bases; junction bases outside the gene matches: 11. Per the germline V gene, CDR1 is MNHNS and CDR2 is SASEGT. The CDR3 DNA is TGTGCCAGCAGTGAAATGCCCCGGACTAGCGGGAGATTGGAGACCCAGTACTTC. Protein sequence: CASSEMPRTSGRLETQYF.

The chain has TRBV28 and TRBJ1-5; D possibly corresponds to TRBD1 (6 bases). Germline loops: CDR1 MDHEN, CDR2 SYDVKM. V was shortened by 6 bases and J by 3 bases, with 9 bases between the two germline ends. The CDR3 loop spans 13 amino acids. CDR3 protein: CASRTGLNQPQHF. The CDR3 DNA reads TGTGCCAGCAGGACAGGACTCAATCAGCCCCAGCATTTT.

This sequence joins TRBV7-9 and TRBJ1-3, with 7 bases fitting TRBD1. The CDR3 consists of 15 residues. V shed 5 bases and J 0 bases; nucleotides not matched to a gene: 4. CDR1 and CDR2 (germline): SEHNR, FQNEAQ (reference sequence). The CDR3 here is CASSGAGGSGNTIYF. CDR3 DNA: TGTGCCAGCAGCGGGGCAGGGGGCTCTGGAAACACCATATATTTT. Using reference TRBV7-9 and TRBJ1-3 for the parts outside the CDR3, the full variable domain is DTGVSQNPRHKITKRGQNVTFRCDPISEHNRLYWYRQTLGQGPEFLTYFQNEAQLEKSRLLSDRFSAERPKGSFSTLEIQRTEQGDSAMYLCASSGAGGSGNTIYFGEGSWLTVV.

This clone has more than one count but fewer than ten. CDR3 region: CASSNQGLPEAFF. Here the CDR3 DNA reads TGTGCCAGCAGCAACCAGGGTTTACCTGAAGCTTTCTTT. V usage is TRBV5-4 and J usage is TRBJ1-1, with a weak D call TRBD1 (5 bases). CDR1 and CDR2 from the germline V gene are SGHNT and YYREEE (reference sequence). The length of the CDR3 is 13 residues. The V end was cut by 4 bases, the J end by 6 bases, with 13 bases between.

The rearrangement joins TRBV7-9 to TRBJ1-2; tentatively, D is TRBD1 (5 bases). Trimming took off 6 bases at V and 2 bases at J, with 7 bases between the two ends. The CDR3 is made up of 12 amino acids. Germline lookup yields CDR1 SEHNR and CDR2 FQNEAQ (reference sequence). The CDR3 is CASSAGNYGYTF. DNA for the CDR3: TGTGCCAGCAGTGCAGGGAACTATGGCTACACCTTC.

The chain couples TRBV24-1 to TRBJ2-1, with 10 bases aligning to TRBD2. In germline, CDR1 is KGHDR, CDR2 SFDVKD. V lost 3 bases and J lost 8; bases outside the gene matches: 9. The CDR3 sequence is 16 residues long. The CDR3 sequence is CATSDPGLATLDEQFF. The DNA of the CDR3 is TGTGCCACCAGTGATCCGGGACTAGCGACCTTGGATGAGCAGTTCTTC.

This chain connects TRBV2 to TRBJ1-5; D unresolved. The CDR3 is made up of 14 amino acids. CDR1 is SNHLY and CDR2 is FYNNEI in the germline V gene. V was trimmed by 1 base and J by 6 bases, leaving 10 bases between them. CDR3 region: CASSEGLAGQPQHF. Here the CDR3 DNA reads TGTGCCAGCAGTGAAGGTCTGGCGGGTCAGCCCCAGCATTTT.

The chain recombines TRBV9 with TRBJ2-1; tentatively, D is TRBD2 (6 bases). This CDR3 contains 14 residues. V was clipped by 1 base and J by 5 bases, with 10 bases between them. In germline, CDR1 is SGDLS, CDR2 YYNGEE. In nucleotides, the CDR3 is TGTGCCAGCAGCGTAACCGGGAGTGACAATGAGCAGTTCTTC. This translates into CASSVTGSDNEQFF.

The CDR3 sequence is CSVEDPRDSYRSNTQYF. The CDR3 DNA reads TGCAGCGTTGAAGATCCCCGGGACTCCTACCGGTCAAATACGCAGTATTTT. The gene calls are TRBV29-1 and TRBJ2-3, with a weak D call TRBD2 (6 bases). Germline V CDR1 and CDR2: SQVTM, ANQGSEA. V shed 0 bases and J shed 7 bases, with 23 bases lying between them. The CDR3 loop spans 17 amino acids.

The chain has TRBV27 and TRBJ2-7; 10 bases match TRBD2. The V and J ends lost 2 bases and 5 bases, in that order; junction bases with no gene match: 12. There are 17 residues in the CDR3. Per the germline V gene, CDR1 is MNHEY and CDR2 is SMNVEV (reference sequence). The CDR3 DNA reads TGTGCCAGCAGTTTAGCTCCCCCGGGACTAGCGTTAGACGAGCAGTACGTC. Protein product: CASSLAPPGLALDEQYV.

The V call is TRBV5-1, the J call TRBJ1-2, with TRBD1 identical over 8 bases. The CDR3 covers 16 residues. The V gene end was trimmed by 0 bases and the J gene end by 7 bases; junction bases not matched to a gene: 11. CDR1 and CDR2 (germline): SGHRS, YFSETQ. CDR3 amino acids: CASSLAGLGTGGGYTF. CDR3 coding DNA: TGCGCCAGCAGCTTGGCCGGACTAGGGACAGGTGGTGGCTACACCTTC.

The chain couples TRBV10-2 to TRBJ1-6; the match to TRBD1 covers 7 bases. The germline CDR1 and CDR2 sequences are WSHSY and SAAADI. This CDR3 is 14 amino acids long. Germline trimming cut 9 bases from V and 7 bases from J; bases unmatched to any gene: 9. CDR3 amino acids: CASHLGTENSPLHF. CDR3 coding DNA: TGCGCCAGTCACCTCGGGACAGAAAATTCACCCCTCCACTTT.

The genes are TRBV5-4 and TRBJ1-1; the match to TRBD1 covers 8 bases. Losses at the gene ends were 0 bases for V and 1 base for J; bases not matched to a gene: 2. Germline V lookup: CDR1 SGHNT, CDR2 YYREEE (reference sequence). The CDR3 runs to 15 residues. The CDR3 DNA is TGTGCCAGCAGCTTGGGGACAGGGTGGAACACTGAAGCTTTCTTT. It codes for CASSLGTGWNTEAFF.

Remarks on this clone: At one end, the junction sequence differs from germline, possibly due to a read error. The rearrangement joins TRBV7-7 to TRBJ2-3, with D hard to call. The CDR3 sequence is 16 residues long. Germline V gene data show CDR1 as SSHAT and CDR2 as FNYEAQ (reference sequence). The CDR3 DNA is TGTGCTAGCAGCTTAGATCCATATAACATTGCAGATACGCAGTATTTT. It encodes CASSLDPYNIADTQYF.